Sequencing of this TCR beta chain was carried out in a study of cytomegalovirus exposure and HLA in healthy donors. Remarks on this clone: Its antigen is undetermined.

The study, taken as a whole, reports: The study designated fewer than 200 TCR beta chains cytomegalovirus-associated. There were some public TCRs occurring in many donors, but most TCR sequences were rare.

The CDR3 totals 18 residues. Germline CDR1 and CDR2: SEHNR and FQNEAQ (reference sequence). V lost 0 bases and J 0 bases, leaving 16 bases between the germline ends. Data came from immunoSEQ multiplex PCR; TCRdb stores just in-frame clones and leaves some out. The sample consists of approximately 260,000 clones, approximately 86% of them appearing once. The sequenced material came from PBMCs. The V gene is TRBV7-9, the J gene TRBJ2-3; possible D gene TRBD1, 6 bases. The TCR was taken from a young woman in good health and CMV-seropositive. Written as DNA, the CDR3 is TGTGCCAGCAGCTTAGCGGGGATGGGGGACATAAGCACAGATACGCAGTATTTT. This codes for CASSLAGMGDISTDTQYF.